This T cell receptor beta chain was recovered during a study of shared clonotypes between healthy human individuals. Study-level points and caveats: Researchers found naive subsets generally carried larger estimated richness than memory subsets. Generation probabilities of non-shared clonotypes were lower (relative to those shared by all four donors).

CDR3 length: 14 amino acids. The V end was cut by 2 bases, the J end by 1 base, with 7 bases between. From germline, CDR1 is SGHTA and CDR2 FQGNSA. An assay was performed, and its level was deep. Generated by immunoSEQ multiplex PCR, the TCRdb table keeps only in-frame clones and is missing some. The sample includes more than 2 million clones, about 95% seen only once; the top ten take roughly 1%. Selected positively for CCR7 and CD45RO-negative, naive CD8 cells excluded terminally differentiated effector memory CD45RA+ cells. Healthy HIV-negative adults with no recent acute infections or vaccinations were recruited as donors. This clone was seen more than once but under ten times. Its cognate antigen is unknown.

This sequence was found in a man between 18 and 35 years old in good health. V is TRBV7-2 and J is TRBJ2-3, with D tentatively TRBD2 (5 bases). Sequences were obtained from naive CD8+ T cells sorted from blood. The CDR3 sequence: CASSLSSGTDTQYF. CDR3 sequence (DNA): TGTGCCAGCAGCTTAAGTAGCGGCACAGATACGCAGTATTTT.